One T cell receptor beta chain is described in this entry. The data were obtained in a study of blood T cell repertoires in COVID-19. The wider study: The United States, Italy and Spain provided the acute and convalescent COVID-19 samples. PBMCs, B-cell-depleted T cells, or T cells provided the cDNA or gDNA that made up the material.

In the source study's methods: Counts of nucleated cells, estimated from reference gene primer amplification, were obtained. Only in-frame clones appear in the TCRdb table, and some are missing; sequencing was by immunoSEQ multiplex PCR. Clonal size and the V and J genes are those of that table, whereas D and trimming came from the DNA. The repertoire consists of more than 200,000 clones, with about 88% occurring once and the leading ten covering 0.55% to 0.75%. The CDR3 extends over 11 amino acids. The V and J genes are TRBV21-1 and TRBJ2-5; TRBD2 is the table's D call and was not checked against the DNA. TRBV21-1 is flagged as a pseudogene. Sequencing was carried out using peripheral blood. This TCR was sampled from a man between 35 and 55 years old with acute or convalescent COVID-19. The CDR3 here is CASSLTETQYF. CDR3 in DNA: TGTGCCAGCAGCCTGACTGAGACCCAGTACTTC.